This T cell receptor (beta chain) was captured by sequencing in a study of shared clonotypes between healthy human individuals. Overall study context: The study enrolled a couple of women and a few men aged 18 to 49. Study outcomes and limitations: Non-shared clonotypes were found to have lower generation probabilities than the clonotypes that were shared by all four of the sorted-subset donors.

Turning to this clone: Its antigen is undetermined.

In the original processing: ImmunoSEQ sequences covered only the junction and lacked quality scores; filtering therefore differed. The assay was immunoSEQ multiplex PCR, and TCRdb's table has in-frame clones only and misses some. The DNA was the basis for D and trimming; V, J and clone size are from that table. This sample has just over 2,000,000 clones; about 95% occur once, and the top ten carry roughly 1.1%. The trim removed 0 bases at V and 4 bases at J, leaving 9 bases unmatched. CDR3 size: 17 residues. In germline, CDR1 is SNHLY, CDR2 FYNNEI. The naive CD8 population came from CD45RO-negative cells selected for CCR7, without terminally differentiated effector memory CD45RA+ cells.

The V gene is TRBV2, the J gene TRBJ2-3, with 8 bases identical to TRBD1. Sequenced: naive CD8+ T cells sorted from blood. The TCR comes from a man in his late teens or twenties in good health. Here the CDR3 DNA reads TGTGCCAGCAGTGAAGCGGGGGCAGGGGGCGGTGCAGATACGCAGTATTTT. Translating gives CASSEAGAGGGADTQYF.